The 18 T cell receptor beta chains presented below share a single source sample, sequenced in a study of somatic mutations in cytotoxic T cells in rheumatoid arthritis. Assay: immunoSEQ multiplex PCR; the TCRdb copy retains only in-frame clones and omits some. The sample carries 2,000 to 2,500 clones, 85% recorded once. Sample: CD8+ T cells sorted from blood. Receptors were obtained from a man aged 55 to 70 with rheumatoid arthritis.

The chain employs TRBV28 and TRBJ2-5, with D maybe TRBD2 (7 bases). Trimming took off 5 bases at V and 2 bases at J, with 18 bases between the two ends. Per germline, CDR1 MDHEN and CDR2 SYDVKM. The CDR3 length is 16 residues. CDR3 protein: CASSPWGGHSQETQYF. The CDR3 bases are TGTGCCAGCAGTCCATGGGGGGGACACAGTCAAGAGACCCAGTACTTC.

This clone was counted between two and nine times. J is TRBJ2-3 and V is TRBV4-1; TRBD2 might be the D (6 bases). The V gene's germline CDR1 is MGHRA and CDR2 YSYEKL. The CDR3 totals 13 residues. Between the trimmed V and J ends, which lost 1 base and 6 bases, there was a span of 8 bases. CDR3 protein: CASSQAGDDTQYF. The CDR3 DNA reads as TGCGCCAGCAGCCAAGCGGGGGATGATACGCAGTATTTT.

The CDR3 loop reads CASRTGLAGGQETQYF. In nucleotides, the CDR3 is TGTGCCAGCAGGACGGGACTAGCGGGGGGCCAAGAGACCCAGTACTTC. The chain has TRBV7-9 and TRBJ2-5, with 15 bases fitting TRBD2. The CDR3 length is 16 residues. V shed 6 bases and J 1 base; nucleotides not matched to a gene: 3. Germline-derived CDR1 and CDR2 are SEHNR and FQNEAQ (reference sequence).

This rearrangement joins TRBV19 to TRBJ2-1; the match to TRBD2 covers 14 bases. The trim removed 6 bases at V and 8 bases at J, leaving 24 bases unmatched. This CDR3 is 21 amino acids long. The germline CDR1 and CDR2 sequences are LNHDA and SQIVND (reference sequence). For the CDR3, the DNA is TGTGCCAGTAGAGTGTACCATCCGGGACTAGCGGGGGCAGGTTACATCGATGAGCAGTTCTTC. It specifies CASRVYHPGLAGAGYIDEQFF. Filled out from reference TRBV19 and TRBJ2-1, the complete variable domain reads DGGITQSPKYLFRKEGQNVTLSCEQNLNHDAMYWYRQDPGQGLRLIYYSQIVNDFQKGDIAEGYSVSREKKESFPLTVTSAQKNPTAFYLCASRVYHPGLAGAGYIDEQFFGPGTRLTVL.

The J gene is TRBJ2-7, the V gene TRBV28, with 8 bases fitting TRBD2. After removal of 6 bases from V and 5 bases from J, the junction contained 12 bases not matched to a gene. CDR1 and CDR2 (germline): MDHEN, SYDVKM. This CDR3 region has 15 residues. The CDR3 loop is CASRPPTSGPNEQYF. The CDR3 DNA is TGTGCCAGCAGACCCCCCACTAGCGGCCCAAACGAGCAGTACTTC. Drawing the rest from reference TRBV28 and TRBJ2-7, the complete variable domain is DVKVTQSSRYLVKRTGEKVFLECVQDMDHENMFWYRQDPGLGLRLIYFSYDVKMKEKGDIPEGYSVSREKKERFSLILESASTNQTSMYLCASRPPTSGPNEQYFGPGTRLTVT.

The gene calls are TRBV6-1 and TRBJ1-2; 7 nucleotides align to TRBD1. The CDR3 has 14 residues. The junction had 8 bases not matched to a gene; V was cut back by 6 bases and J by 4 bases. Germline CDR1 and CDR2: MNHNS and SASEGT. In DNA, the CDR3 is TGTGCCAGCAGCGGACAGGTCGGACCCTATGGCTACACCTTC. Translation: CASSGQVGPYGYTF.

The chain has TRBV6-6 and TRBJ2-7; 7 positions agree with TRBD2. The CDR3 is 15 amino acids. CDR1 and CDR2 from the germline V gene are MNHNY and SVGAGI (reference sequence). Trimming at V came to 7 bases and at J to 0 bases, leaving 9 bases not matched to a gene. The CDR3 nucleotides are TGTGCCAGCACCCCAGCGGGGTGGAGCTCCTACGAGCAGTACTTC. It yields the protein CASTPAGWSSYEQYF.

The V gene is TRBV6-6, the J gene TRBJ2-2, with 8 positions matching TRBD1. Unmatched junction bases numbered 6, after V lost 5 bases and J lost 4 bases. The CDR3 contains 15 residues. Looked up from germline, CDR1 is MNHNY and CDR2 is SVGAGI (reference sequence). Here the CDR3 DNA reads TGTGCCAGCAGTAGTCAGGGGGCGGGCACCGGGGAGCTGTTTTTT. It translates to CASSSQGAGTGELFF.

The chain uses TRBV13 and TRBJ2-7; possibly TRBD1 for D (5 bases). The V end lost 5 bases, the J end lost 6 bases, and 14 bases lay between the germline ends. Germline-derived CDR1 and CDR2 are PRHDT and FYEKMQ (reference sequence). CDR3 length: 13 residues. The CDR3: CASSASTVREQYF. The CDR3 coding sequence is TGTGCCAGCAGCGCCTCGACAGTTCGCGAGCAGTACTTC.

V usage is TRBV5-4 and J usage is TRBJ2-2; possibly TRBD2 for D (6 bases). V gave up 3 bases and J gave up 2 bases, with 11 bases separating them. The CDR3 covers 15 residues. Looked up from germline, CDR1 is SGHNT and CDR2 is YYREEE (reference sequence). The CDR3 DNA reads as TGTGCCAGCAGCTCCGGGACTCCTAACACCGGGGAGCTGTTTTTT. The encoded protein is CASSSGTPNTGELFF.

CDR3 nucleotides: TGTGCCAGCAGCTTAATCTCCACAGATACGCAGTATTTT. It is translated as CASSLISTDTQYF. The V and J genes are TRBV11-3 and TRBJ2-3, with D unresolved. The ends were cut back, 2 bases at V and 2 bases at J, with 5 bases in the middle. CDR3 length equals 13 residues. Per germline, CDR1 SGHNT and CDR2 YENEEA.

The chain uses TRBV2 and TRBJ2-7; D call uncertain. There are 12 residues in the CDR3. Trimming took off 6 bases at V and 0 bases at J, with 6 bases between the two ends. Germline loops: CDR1 SNHLY, CDR2 FYNNEI. In DNA, the CDR3 is TGTGCCAGCAGGGGCAGCTCCTACGAGCAGTACTTC. It is translated as CASRGSSYEQYF. The whole variable domain, remainder taken from reference TRBV2 and TRBJ2-7, is EPEVTQTPSHQVTQMGQEVILRCVPISNHLYFYWYRQILGQKVEFLVSFYNNEISEKSEIFDDQFSVERPDGSNFTLKIRSTKLEDSAMYFCASRGSSYEQYFGPGTRLTVT.

CDR3 in amino acids: CASSSERDNYGYTF. The CDR3 nucleotides read TGTGCCAGCAGCTCAGAGCGGGACAACTATGGCTACACCTTC. V and J are TRBV7-9 and TRBJ1-2, with D perhaps matching TRBD1 (5 bases). With 4 bases removed from V and 2 bases from J, the gap between germline ends came to 11 bases. In germline, CDR1 is SEHNR, CDR2 FQNEAQ (reference sequence). The CDR3 has 14 residues.

The V and J genes are TRBV4-1 and TRBJ1-3; TRBD1 aligns across 7 bases. The CDR3 extends over 12 amino acids. J was trimmed by 13 bases and V by 4 bases; bases with no gene match: 7. Germline-derived CDR1 and CDR2 are MGHRA and YSYEKL. The CDR3, as DNA: TGCGCCAGCAGCCTACCAGACAGGGTAATATATTTT. This sequence encodes CASSLPDRVIYF.

The V gene is TRBV6-5, the J gene TRBJ1-2; D is perhaps TRBD1 (6 bases). The length of the CDR3 is 14 residues. Trimming cost V 0 bases and J 4 bases, with 9 bases left between them. Germline CDR1 MNHEY, CDR2 SVGAGI. The CDR3 reads CASSYSQGGYGYTF. In DNA form, the CDR3 reads TGTGCCAGCAGTTACTCACAGGGTGGCTATGGCTACACCTTC.

This clone was seen once. The CDR3 DNA reads TGTGCCAGCAGCGTCTTCCTCCTAGCGGGGGGGCACGATACGCAGTATTTT. This codes for CASSVFLLAGGHDTQYF. This chain connects TRBV11-1 to TRBJ2-3; TRBD2 matches 12 bases. Germline values: CDR1 SGHAT, CDR2 FQDESV (reference sequence). Trimming took 5 bases from V and 6 from J; bases not matched to a gene: 12. The CDR3 contains 17 residues.

The chain carries TRBV19 and TRBJ1-5; D gene ambiguous. This CDR3 is built from 14 residues. CDR1 LNHDA and CDR2 SQIVND come from the germline V gene (reference sequence). Between the trimmed V and J ends, which lost 3 bases and 3 bases, there was a span of 9 bases. The CDR3 DNA reads as TGTGCCAGTAGTATGGAGATTCCCAATCAGCCCCAGCATTTT. This gives the protein CASSMEIPNQPQHF.

The CDR3 nucleotides read TGCGCCAGCAGGAGGGGGACAGGAGTTCAAGAGACCCAGTACTTC. Its translation is CASRRGTGVQETQYF. The rearrangement uses TRBV10-2 and TRBJ2-5; 8 nucleotides match TRBD1. With V trimmed by 6 bases and J by 2 bases, 8 bases remained unmatched. The CDR3 is made up of 15 amino acids. Germline V CDR1 and CDR2: WSHSY, SAAADI.